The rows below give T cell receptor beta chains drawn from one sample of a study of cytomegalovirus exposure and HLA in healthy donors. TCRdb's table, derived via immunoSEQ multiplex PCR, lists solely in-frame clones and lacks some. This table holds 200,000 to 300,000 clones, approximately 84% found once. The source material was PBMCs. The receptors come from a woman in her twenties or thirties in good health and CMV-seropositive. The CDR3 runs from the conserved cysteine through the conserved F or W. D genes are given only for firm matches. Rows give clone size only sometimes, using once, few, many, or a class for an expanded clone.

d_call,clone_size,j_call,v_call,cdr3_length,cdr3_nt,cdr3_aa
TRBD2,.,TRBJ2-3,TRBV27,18,TGTGCCAGCAGTGACTATAGCGGGACCTCTGCTAACACAGATACGCAGTATTTT,CASSDYSGTSANTDTQYF
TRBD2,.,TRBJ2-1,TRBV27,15,TGTGCCAGCAGTTTATCAGCGGGGAACTACAATGAGCAGTTCTTC,CASSLSAGNYNEQFF
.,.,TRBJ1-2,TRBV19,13,TGTGCCAGTAGTGAGGCCAGGACATATGGCTACACCTTC,CASSEARTYGYTF
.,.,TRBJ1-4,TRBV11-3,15,TGTGCCAGCAGCACGGGACTCAAGGTCAATGAAAAACTGTTTTTT,CASSTGLKVNEKLFF
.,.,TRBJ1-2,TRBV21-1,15,TGTGCCAGCACCGACGTCTCAGGGGTTAACTATGGCTACACCTTC,CASTDVSGVNYGYTF
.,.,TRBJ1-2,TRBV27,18,TGTGCCAGCAGTCTCGCCCCCACGCTACAGGGCCTTAACTATGGCTACACCTTC,CASSLAPTLQGLNYGYTF
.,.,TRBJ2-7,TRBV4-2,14,TGTGCCAGCAGCCAAGACGACGAGGGCCTCGAGCAGTACTTC,CASSQDDEGLEQYF
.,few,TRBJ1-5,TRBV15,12,TGTGCCACCAGCAGAGATGTGGGACACCAGCATTTT,CATSRDVGHQHF
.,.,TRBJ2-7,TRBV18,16,TGTGCCAGCTCACCTCAATCGGTGTCAAACTCCTACGAGCAGTACTTC,CASSPQSVSNSYEQYF
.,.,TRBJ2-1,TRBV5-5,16,TGTGCCAGCAGCCAGGGCGCCGCGAGCTCCTACAATGAGCAGTTCTTC,CASSQGAASSYNEQFF
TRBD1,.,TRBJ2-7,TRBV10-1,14,TGCGCCAGCAGTGATACCGGGACAGGGGACGAGCAGTACTTC,CASSDTGTGDEQYF
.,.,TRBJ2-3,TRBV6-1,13,TGTGCCAGCACGCCGGGGAGCACAGATACGCAGTATTTT,CASTPGSTDTQYF
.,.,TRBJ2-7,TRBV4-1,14,TGCGCCAGCAGCCAAGTGTCCCAGGCAAGGGAGCAGTACTTC,CASSQVSQAREQYF
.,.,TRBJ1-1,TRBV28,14,TGTGCCAGCCAACAATGGGGGCCTAACACTGAAGCTTTCTTT,CASQQWGPNTEAFF
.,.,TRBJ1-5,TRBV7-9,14,TGTGCCAGCAGCTTAAACAGTAGCAATCAGCCCCAGCATTTT,CASSLNSSNQPQHF
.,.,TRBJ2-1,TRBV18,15,TGTGCCAGCTCACCACCTGGAACAGGTTACAATGAGCAGTTCTTC,CASSPPGTGYNEQFF
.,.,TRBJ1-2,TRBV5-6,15,TGTGCCAGCAGCTTGCAACTGGGAGAGCCCTATGGCTACACCTTC,CASSLQLGEPYGYTF
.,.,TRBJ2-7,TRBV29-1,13,TGCAGCGTTGAGACTAGTCGCTCCTACGAGCAGTACTTC,CSVETSRSYEQYF
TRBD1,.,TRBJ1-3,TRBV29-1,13,TGCAGCGTTACAGGGGAGACCGGAAACACCATATATTTT,CSVTGETGNTIYF
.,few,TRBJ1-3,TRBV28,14,TGTGCCAGCAGTTTAGGGGCACATGGAAACACCATATATTTT,CASSLGAHGNTIYF
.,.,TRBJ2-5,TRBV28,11,TGTGCCAGCAGTTTCCTAGAGACCCAGTACTTC,CASSFLETQYF
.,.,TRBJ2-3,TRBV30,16,TGTGCCTGGAGCCCTCGCGGCAGGGCTAGCACAGATACGCAGTATTTT,CAWSPRGRASTDTQYF
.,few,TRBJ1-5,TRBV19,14,TGTGCCAGTAGTATGGCCAGCGGGAATCAGCCCCAGCATTTT,CASSMASGNQPQHF
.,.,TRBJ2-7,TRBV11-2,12,TGTGCCAGCAGCTTAGGGGAGTACGAGCAGTACTTC,CASSLGEYEQYF
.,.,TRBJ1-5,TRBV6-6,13,TGTGCCAGCAGTTACATCCTAAATCAGCCCCAGCATTTT,CASSYILNQPQHF
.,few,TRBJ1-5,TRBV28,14,TGTGCCAGCAGTTTTTTAGCGGGGGTAAATTCCCAGCATTTT,CASSFLAGVNSQHF
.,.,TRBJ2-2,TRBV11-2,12,TGTGCCAGCAGCTTACTCGCCGGGGAGCTGTTTTTT,CASSLLAGELFF
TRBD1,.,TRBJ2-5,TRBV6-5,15,TGTGCCAGCAGTCCCGGGACAGGGGGCTTGGAGACCCAGTACTTC,CASSPGTGGLETQYF
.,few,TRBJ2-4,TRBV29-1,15,TGCAGCGTTGAAGAAACGTCCCGGGGCAAAAACATTCAGTACTTC,CSVEETSRGKNIQYF
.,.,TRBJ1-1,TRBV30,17,TGTGCCTGGAGTGTAGCGGGGTACCTTCGGACGAACACTGAAGCTTTCTTT,CAWSVAGYLRTNTEAFF
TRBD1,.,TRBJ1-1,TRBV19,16,TGTGCCAGTAGCCGGTTACCTGGACAGGGTGAATCTGAAGCTTTCTTT,CASSRLPGQGESEAFF
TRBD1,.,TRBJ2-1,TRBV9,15,TGTGCCAGCAGCGTAGACAGGACAGGATACAATGAGCAGTTCTTC,CASSVDRTGYNEQFF
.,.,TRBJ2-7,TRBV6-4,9,TGTGCCAGCACCGGGGAGCTTTACTTC,CASTGELYF
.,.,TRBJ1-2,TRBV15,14,TGTGCCACCAGCAGAGATATACAGGGCTATGGCTACACCTTC,CATSRDIQGYGYTF
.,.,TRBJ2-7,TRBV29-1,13,TGCAGCGTTGTCGCGGACTGGGGCTACGAGCAGTACTTC,CSVVADWGYEQYF
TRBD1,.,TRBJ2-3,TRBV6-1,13,TGTGCCATTAGACAGGGGCTTATTGGTACGCAGTATTTT,CAIRQGLIGTQYF
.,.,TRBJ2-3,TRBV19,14,TGTGCCAGTAACCCCGACAGGCACACAGATACGCAGTATTTT,CASNPDRHTDTQYF
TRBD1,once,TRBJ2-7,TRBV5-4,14,TGTGCCAGCAGCATACAGGGGTACTCCTACGAGCAGTACTTC,CASSIQGYSYEQYF
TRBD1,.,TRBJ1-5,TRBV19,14,TGTGCCAGTAGTATCGACAGGGGAGGTCAGCCCCAGCATTTT,CASSIDRGGQPQHF
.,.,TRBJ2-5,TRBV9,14,TGTGCCAGCAGCGCACCAGGAGGGGAAGAGACCCAGTACTTC,CASSAPGGEETQYF
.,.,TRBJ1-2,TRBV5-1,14,TGCGCCAGCGCAAGAGAAACCCTTAACTATGGCTACACCTTC,CASARETLNYGYTF
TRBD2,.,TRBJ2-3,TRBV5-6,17,TGTGCCAGCAGCTTGGTATTCGGGACTATGGGCACAGATACGCAGTATTTT,CASSLVFGTMGTDTQYF
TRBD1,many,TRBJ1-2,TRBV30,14,TGTGCCTGGGACAGCGGGACAGGGATTATTGGCTACACCTTC,CAWDSGTGIIGYTF